This is a list of T cell receptor beta chains from one sample in a study of blood T cells in healthy people across ages. TCRdb used MiXCR to reprocess the 5' RACE reads, holding one entry per CDR3 protein. The sample consists of fewer than 800,000 distinct CDR3 sequences, roughly 30% of them appearing once. Source material: blood. The source is a woman of 80 years or more in good health. Each CDR3 is given with its conserved first and last residue. Fields, in order: D gene, V gene, clone size, J gene, CDR3 DNA, CDR3 protein. D genes are given only for firm matches. Only some rows state a clone size, as once, few, many or a class for expanded clones.

>TRBD1|TRBV5-1|many|TRBJ2-1
TGCGCCAGCAGCGGACGGGACAGCGCGAATGAGCAGTTCTTC
CASSGRDSANEQFF
>TRBD1|TRBV12-3/TRBV12-4|many|TRBJ1-6
TGTGCCAGCAGCCTCACGGGACAGGGTTCGTCACCCCTCCACTTT
CASSLTGQGSSPLHF
>NA|TRBV2|few|TRBJ1-5
TGTGCCAGCCTAGCAGATCTTTATAGCAATCAGCCCCAGCATTTT
CASLADLYSNQPQHF
>TRBD1|TRBV20-1|NA|TRBJ1-1
TGCAGTGCCAGAAGACAGGGTGGGAACACTGAAGCTTTCTTT
CSARRQGGNTEAFF
>NA|TRBV5-1|NA|TRBJ1-1
TGCGCCAGCAGCACACCCGACAGTTACACTGAAGCTTTCTTT
CASSTPDSYTEAFF
>TRBD1|TRBV20-1|many|TRBJ1-2
TGCAGTGCTCTCCCACAGGGCAGGGGGCTGTCTAACTATGGCTACACCTTC
CSALPQGRGLSNYGYTF
>NA|TRBV20-1|many|TRBJ2-5
TGCAGTGCCCGCCGGGACCAAAAGGGGACCCAGTACTTC
CSARRDQKGTQYF
>NA|TRBV6-2/TRBV6-3|many|TRBJ1-6
TGTGCCAGCAGCCTCATCAGAGGAAATTCACCCCTCCACTTT
CASSLIRGNSPLHF
>NA|TRBV7-3|many|TRBJ2-1
TGTGCCAGCTCCCCGGCCTCGAGCTCCTACAATGAGCAGTTCTTC
CASSPASSSYNEQFF
>NA|TRBV12-3/TRBV12-4|many|TRBJ1-1
TGTGCCAGCAGTTCCCACGGACCTCTAGAAGCTTTCTTT
CASSSHGPLEAFF
>NA|TRBV7-2|NA|TRBJ2-3
TGTGCCAGCAGCCTCTACGAGGGGGGTAGCACAGATGCGCAGTATTTT
CASSLYEGGSTDAQYF
>TRBD2|TRBV7-9|NA|TRBJ2-7
TGTGCCAGCAGCATGACAGCGGGAGGGGTTTACGAGCAGTACTTC
CASSMTAGGVYEQYF
>NA|TRBV4-3|few|TRBJ2-7
TGCGCCAGCAGCCAAGATAATCGGGCCGAGCAGTACTTC
CASSQDNRAEQYF
>TRBD2|TRBV20-1|many|TRBJ2-3
TGCAGTGCTAAACTAGCGGGGGGGCGTACAGATACGCAGTATTTT
CSAKLAGGRTDTQYF
>NA|TRBV9|few|TRBJ1-1
TGTGCCAGCAGCGTAGCAGGGTCGGGCACTGAAGCTTTCTTT
CASSVAGSGTEAFF
>NA|TRBV6-5|NA|TRBJ1-1
TGTGCCAGCAGTTACATACACTACGGGGTTCGCACTGAAGCTTTCTTT
CASSYIHYGVRTEAFF
>TRBD1|TRBV5-1|NA|TRBJ1-4
TGCGCCAGCAGCGGGGGGCCCGGGACAGGGGGCGTCCCCAGTGAAAAACTGTTTTTT
CASSGGPGTGGVPSEKLFF
>NA|TRBV6-2/TRBV6-3|NA|TRBJ2-3
TGTGCCAGCAGTTTAATGGGTACGCAGTATTTT
CASSLMGTQYF
>NA|TRBV7-2|NA|TRBJ2-5
TGTGCCAGCAGCCCTGGCATAGGGAGGGGGGCAGAGACCCAGTACTTC
CASSPGIGRGAETQYF
>NA|TRBV10-3|NA|TRBJ1-1
TGTGCCATCAGTGAGTCTGGAACAGTGAACACTGAAGCTTTCTTT
CAISESGTVNTEAFF
>NA|TRBV6-6|few|TRBJ1-4
TGTGCCAGCTCCTATAGGGGGGGTAAGGAAAAACTGTTTTTT
CASSYRGGKEKLFF
>NA|TRBV6-6|many|TRBJ1-4
TGTGCCAGCAGTTTAACCCAAACCGGGGAAAAACTGTTTTTT
CASSLTQTGEKLFF
>NA|TRBV25-1|many|TRBJ2-7
TGTGCCAGCAGTGATATTCATTCCTACGAGCAGTACTTC
CASSDIHSYEQYF
>NA|TRBV20-1|many|TRBJ2-7
TGCAGTGCTGTAATAGGTGGCTACGAGCAGTACTTC
CSAVIGGYEQYF
>TRBD1|TRBV5-1|NA|TRBJ2-7
TGCGCCGGCAGCTTTACCGGGACAGGGTTGGTCAATGAGCAGTACTTC
CAGSFTGTGLVNEQYF
>TRBD1|TRBV4-3|NA|TRBJ1-1
TGCGTCAGCAGCCAAGATGGAAGACAGGGAGAAGATGAAGCTTTCTTT
CVSSQDGRQGEDEAFF
>TRBD1|TRBV30|NA|TRBJ1-5
TGTGCCTGGAGTGTAGAGACAGGGGGCGGATTTCAGCCCCAGCATTTT
CAWSVETGGGFQPQHF
>TRBD2|TRBV7-9|NA|TRBJ2-7
TGTGCCAGCAGCAGGCTAGCGGGGACCTCCTACGAGCAGTACTTC
CASSRLAGTSYEQYF
>NA|TRBV5-1|many|TRBJ1-2
TGCGCCAGCAGCCAGGGGTCTCGCCCCTATGGCTACACCTTC
CASSQGSRPYGYTF
>TRBD2|TRBV10-3|many|TRBJ2-1
TGTGCCGCCACTAGCGGATTCGGGTCCAATGAGCAGTTCTTC
CAATSGFGSNEQFF
>NA|TRBV5-1|NA|TRBJ2-5
TGCGCCAGCAGCAGCACCCCCGACAGACTACAAGAGACCCAGTACTTC
CASSSTPDRLQETQYF
>TRBD1|TRBV9|NA|TRBJ2-1
TGTGCCAGCAGCCCCGAGGGACAGGGGATGGGGGGGCAGTTCTTC
CASSPEGQGMGGQFF
>NA|TRBV20-1|NA|TRBJ2-3
TGCAGCTGCGGGGCGGTAGGGCCAGATACGCAGTATTTT
CSCGAVGPDTQYF
>NA|TRBV11-2|NA|TRBJ2-1
TGTGCCTGCAGCTTAGGACAGTCGGACAATGAGCAGTTCTTC
CACSLGQSDNEQFF
>TRBD2|TRBV6-2/TRBV6-3|many|TRBJ2-5
TGTGCCAGCAGTTACTCCTCGGGAGGGGGTGAGACCCAGTACTTC
CASSYSSGGGETQYF
>NA|TRBV7-2|few|TRBJ2-3
TGTGCCAGCAGCTGCGGGGGCCTCACAGATACGCAGTATTTT
CASSCGGLTDTQYF
>TRBD1|TRBV9|few|TRBJ1-6
TGTGCCAGCAGCGGACCGGGACAGGGAAATTCACCCCTCCACTTT
CASSGPGQGNSPLHF
>TRBD2|TRBV6-5|NA|TRBJ2-1
TGTGCCAGCAGCCGACTAGCGGGGCGTGAGCAGTTCTTC
CASSRLAGREQFF
>NA|TRBV3-1|NA|TRBJ1-1
TGTGCCAGCAGCCAAGACGGGCCAGCCCTGGGGGCTTTCTTT
CASSQDGPALGAFF
>TRBD1|TRBV20-1|many|TRBJ1-2
TGCAGTGCTAGACAAAGGACAGGGGCTAACTATGGCTACACCTTC
CSARQRTGANYGYTF
>NA|TRBV20-1|NA|TRBJ1-5
TGCAGTGCCGAAACCGGGACGAGTCAGCCCCAGCATTTT
CSAETGTSQPQHF
>NA|TRBV20-1|NA|TRBJ2-3
TGCAGTGCTAGTCGTCCCATACAGGTCACAGATACGCAGTATTTT
CSASRPIQVTDTQYF
>TRBD2|TRBV3-1|many|TRBJ2-5
TGTGCCAGCAGCCAAGGAGCATTAGCGGGGGGTCGGCAAGAGACCCAGTACTTC
CASSQGALAGGRQETQYF
>NA|TRBV20-1|many|TRBJ1-2
TGCAGTGCTGCGTCTGGGGTCCTCTATGGCTACACCTTC
CSAASGVLYGYTF
>NA|TRBV19|NA|TRBJ2-1
TGTGCCAGTAGTACCCAGGGTGGAGAGACCCAGTTCTTC
CASSTQGGETQFF
>NA|TRBV9|many|TRBJ2-2
TGTGCCAGCAGCTCCACCGGGGAGCTGTTTTTT
CASSSTGELFF
>TRBD2|TRBV20-1|NA|TRBJ2-1
TGCAGTGCTAGAGGACTAGCGGCCAGTGAGGAGCAGTTCTTC
CSARGLAASEEQFF
>TRBD1|TRBV20-1|once|TRBJ1-5
TGCAGTGCTAGCACCCCGGGACAGCTAAATCAGCCCCAGCATTTT
CSASTPGQLNQPQHF
>NA|TRBV12-3/TRBV12-4|NA|TRBJ2-3
TGTGCCAGCAGTTTAGCGGGGGTGAGAACAGATGCGCAGTATTTT
CASSLAGVRTDAQYF
>TRBD1|TRBV19|many|TRBJ2-3
TGTGCCAGTAGCCCCCGGGACAGTAGCACAGATACGCAGTATTTT
CASSPRDSSTDTQYF